This TCR beta chain was profiled in a study of preoperative IRX-2 immunotherapy in early breast cancer. This clone was counted a single time. TCRdb keeps only in-frame clones here, not all; method: immunoSEQ multiplex PCR. The table has around 25,000 clones, roughly 89% seen once. The CDR3 loop spans 16 amino acids. Unmatched junction bases numbered 8, after V lost 7 bases and J lost 0 bases. Germline-derived CDR1 and CDR2 are MGHRA and YSYEKL. The treatment here: preoperative locoregional IRX-2 cytokine immunotherapy. V usage is TRBV4-1 and J usage is TRBJ2-7; 11 bases align to TRBD2. Sequences were derived from tumor tissue, sampled after IRX-2 immunotherapy. This receptor was taken from a human donor with breast cancer. This CDR3 is CASTRGLAASSYEQYF. In nucleotides, the CDR3 is TGCGCCAGCACTAGGGGACTAGCGGCTAGCTCCTACGAGCAGTACTTC.